This is a list of T cell receptor beta chains from one sample in a study of blood T cell repertoires in COVID-19. The data were produced by immunoSEQ multiplex PCR, yet TCRdb's version contains in-frame clones alone and is incomplete. The sample includes about 430,000 clones, roughly 88% of them seen just once. The sample comprised PBMCs or T cells enriched from blood (not recorded which). These receptors all stem from a young woman with acute COVID-19. Each CDR3 is given with its conserved first and last residue. The D gene is left open where the match is weak. Clone size is given for some rows only: seen once, a few or many times, or a class if the clone is expanded.

j_call d_call clone_size v_call cdr3_nt cdr3_aa
TRBJ2-1 - once TRBV9 TGTGCCAGCAGCGAGGGGTTTGGCTACAATGAGCAGTTCTTC CASSEGFGYNEQFF
TRBJ1-2 - - TRBV4-3 TGCGCCAGCAGCCAAGAAGCGGGGGGCCGTGGCTATGGCTACACCTTC CASSQEAGGRGYGYTF
TRBJ2-2 TRBD2 - TRBV9 TGTGCCAGCAGCGTAGCGGGGGGGCGTACCGGGGAGCTGTTTTTT CASSVAGGRTGELFF
TRBJ2-5 TRBD1 - TRBV7-6 TGTGCCAGCAGCTTGGGACAGAAAGAGACCCAGTACTTC CASSLGQKETQYF
TRBJ2-2 TRBD2 - TRBV9 TGTGCCAGCAGGAGCGGGGTCCGCACCGGGGAGCTGTTTTTT CASRSGVRTGELFF
TRBJ1-2 - - TRBV7-2 TGTGCCAGCAGCCAGCCGGGGGAAGGAGAGGGCTACACCTTC CASSQPGEGEGYTF
TRBJ2-1 - - TRBV5-1 TGCGCCAGCAGCCCAGGACACCGCTCCTACAATGAGCAGTTCTTC CASSPGHRSYNEQFF
TRBJ2-4 - - TRBV24-1 TGTGCCACCAGTGATTTGCTGGGCGGGGCAGCCAAAAACATTCAGTACTTC CATSDLLGGAAKNIQYF
TRBJ1-3 - few TRBV6-1 TGTGCCAGCAGTGAAACCGACAGAGACTCTGGAAACACCATATATTTT CASSETDRDSGNTIYF
TRBJ2-7 TRBD1 - TRBV29-1 TGCAGCGTGGGAGGGACAGGGGCTGGGGAGCAGTACTTC CSVGGTGAGEQYF
TRBJ1-3 - - TRBV9 TGTGCCAGCAGCGTAGGGAGCTCTGGAAACACCATATATTTT CASSVGSSGNTIYF
TRBJ1-5 - - TRBV2 TGTGCCAGCACCTCCGGGACTGCCTTTTCGCCCCAGCATTTT CASTSGTAFSPQHF
TRBJ1-1 TRBD1 - TRBV19 TGTGCCAGTAGTGTACAGCCCGGACAGGGCACTGAAGCTTTCTTT CASSVQPGQGTEAFF
TRBJ2-1 - - TRBV6-5 TGTGCCAGCAGTTACTCCCCTAATGAGCAGTTCTTC CASSYSPNEQFF
TRBJ1-1 - - TRBV10-3 TGTGCCATCAGTGAGTCCGTACACCAGGGGGAAGCTTTCTTT CAISESVHQGEAFF
TRBJ1-1 - few TRBV6-2/TRBV6-3 TGTGCCAGCAGTACAAACGGGATAAGGTTGAACACTGAAGCTTTCTTT CASSTNGIRLNTEAFF
TRBJ1-5 TRBD1 - TRBV15 TGTGCCACCAGCAGAGGCGGACAGGGGGCTCGCAATCAGCCCCAGCATTTT CATSRGGQGARNQPQHF
TRBJ1-1 - - TRBV7-2 TGTGCCAGCAGCTTAGCGGGAAGGGGAACTGAAGCTTTCTTT CASSLAGRGTEAFF
TRBJ1-6 TRBD1 - TRBV3-1/TRBV3-2 TGTGCCAGCAGCTCATCAGGGGGTTACGGTTCACCCCTCCACTTT CASSSSGGYGSPLHF
TRBJ1-1 - - TRBV10-1 TGCGCCAGCAGTGAGTCGATTGGGGGCCTTACTGAAGCTTTCTTT CASSESIGGLTEAFF
TRBJ2-6 TRBD2 - TRBV10-3 TGTGCCATACCCGGGAGGGGGGAATCACTTAAGATTTCTGGGGCCAACGTCCTGACTTTC CAIPGRGESLKISGANVLTF
TRBJ1-1 TRBD1 - TRBV11-2 TGTGCCAGCAGCTCCTGGGGGACAGGGAACACTGAAGCTTTCTTT CASSSWGTGNTEAFF
TRBJ2-5 - - TRBV20-1 TGCAGTGCTAGTATCGGAGCGGGCCAAGAGACCCAGTACTTC CSASIGAGQETQYF
TRBJ1-3 TRBD1 - TRBV7-9 TGTGCCAGCAGCTTAATACAGGGGCACTCTGGAAACACCATATATTTT CASSLIQGHSGNTIYF
TRBJ1-1 - - TRBV29-1 TGCAGCGTAAAACAGTTAGAAGCTTTCTTT CSVKQLEAFF
TRBJ2-1 TRBD2 - TRBV7-2 TGTGCCAGCAAAGAAGCGGGGGGGAATTTCCTTGAGCAGTTCTTC CASKEAGGNFLEQFF
TRBJ2-7 TRBD1 - TRBV6-1 TGTGCCAGCAGTGAAGACAGGGGGTCCTACGAGCAGTACTTC CASSEDRGSYEQYF
TRBJ1-1 TRBD1 - TRBV5-6 TGTGCCAGCAGCGTCGGGACAGGGCTTGGAGCTTTCTTT CASSVGTGLGAFF
TRBJ1-1 TRBD1 - TRBV10-2 TGCGCCAGCTGGACAGGGGCTGAAGCTTTCTTT CASWTGAEAFF
TRBJ2-3 TRBD2 - TRBV25-1 TGTGCCAGCAGTGAACCCGAAGCGGGGGGCACCACAGATACGCAGTATTTT CASSEPEAGGTTDTQYF
TRBJ1-2 - once TRBV28 TGTGCCAGCAGCCTCGGCGGGGCTAACTATGGCTACACCTTC CASSLGGANYGYTF
TRBJ1-4 TRBD1 - TRBV6-4 TGTGCCAGTGCGGACAGGGGGTATGAAAAACTGTTTTTT CASADRGYEKLFF
TRBJ1-4 TRBD1 - TRBV14 TGTGCCAGCAGACCGACAGGGACGGGGGAAAAACTGTTTTTT CASRPTGTGEKLFF
TRBJ2-7 - - TRBV7-8 TGTGCCAGCAGCTTAGCGGGGACCCAGACTAGCTCCTACGAGCAGTACTTC CASSLAGTQTSSYEQYF
TRBJ1-5 - - TRBV7-2 TGTGCCAGCAGCGTACGACAGCTGCAGCCCCAGCATTTT CASSVRQLQPQHF
TRBJ1-1 TRBD1 - TRBV6-5 TGTGCCAGCAGTCCCGACAGGGTGGGTGCTTTCTTT CASSPDRVGAFF
TRBJ2-1 - - TRBV7-2 TGTGCCAGCAGCTTACAGGGGATGAGGACCGAGCAGTTCTTC CASSLQGMRTEQFF
TRBJ2-2 TRBD2 - TRBV5-1 TGCGCCAGCAGCTCTAGCGGGACTTCTAACACCGGGGAGCTGTTTTTT CASSSSGTSNTGELFF
TRBJ1-5 TRBD1 - TRBV6-1 TGTGCCAGCAGTGAACAGGGGGCGAATCAGCCCCAGCATTTT CASSEQGANQPQHF
TRBJ2-7 - - TRBV10-3 TGTGCCATCAGTGAGGGCTCCGAGCAGTACTTC CAISEGSEQYF
TRBJ1-1 - - TRBV5-6 TGTGCCAGCAGCCTCGACAGGCGAAGAAACGGGGACACTGAAGCTTTCTTT CASSLDRRRNGDTEAFF
TRBJ1-4 TRBD1 - TRBV7-6 TGTGCCAGCAGCTTAGGGGGCAGGGGGCGGGAAAAACTGTTTTTT CASSLGGRGREKLFF
TRBJ1-1 TRBD1 - TRBV18 TGTGCCAGCTCCCTCGGACAGGACGGAAACACTGAAGCTTTCTTT CASSLGQDGNTEAFF
TRBJ1-2 - - TRBV12-3/TRBV12-4 TGTGCCAGCAGGGGGGCGAATAACTATGGCTACACCTTC CASRGANNYGYTF
TRBJ1-1 - many TRBV13 TGTGCCAGCAGCATTCCCAGGGGAATGGGGACTGAAGCTTTCTTT CASSIPRGMGTEAFF
TRBJ2-1 TRBD2 - TRBV4-1 TGCGCCAGCAGCCTTCTCCCTACTAGCGGGGGGAGTATTGAGCAGTTCTTC CASSLLPTSGGSIEQFF
TRBJ1-1 - - TRBV28 TGTGCCAGCAGTTCCACCACGTACAGGGAGAGCACTGAAGCTTTCTTT CASSSTTYRESTEAFF
TRBJ2-7 - - TRBV24-1 TGTGCCACCAGTGATAATGGGCCTTGGGAGCAGTACTTC CATSDNGPWEQYF
TRBJ2-2 TRBD1 - TRBV19 TGTGCCAGTAGTATCCCTAGACAGGGGAACACCGGGGAGCTGTTTTTT CASSIPRQGNTGELFF
TRBJ2-3 - - TRBV7-3 TGTGCCAGCAGCTCCCCGGGGAATACGCAGTATTTT CASSSPGNTQYF
TRBJ1-5 - - TRBV24-1 TGTGCCACCAGTGGGACACGTGGCAGGGATAGCAATCAGCCCCAGCATTTT CATSGTRGRDSNQPQHF
TRBJ2-7 TRBD1 - TRBV15 TGTGCCACCAGCAAAGAGGACAGGGTAGAGCAGTACTTC CATSKEDRVEQYF
TRBJ2-7 TRBD1 - TRBV6-5 TGTGCCAGCAGCGAGGATCAGGGGGCTGGATACGAGCAGTACTTC CASSEDQGAGYEQYF
TRBJ2-2 - once TRBV27 TGTGCCAGCAGTTGGCCCCCGGGCACCGGGGAGCTGTTTTTT CASSWPPGTGELFF
TRBJ1-2 TRBD1 - TRBV9 TGTGCCAGCAGCGTAGACCCGGGACAGAACTATGGCTACACCTTC CASSVDPGQNYGYTF
TRBJ2-7 TRBD1 few TRBV7-9 TGTGCCAGCAGCCTGGGACAGGGGCACTACGAGCAGTACTTC CASSLGQGHYEQYF
TRBJ2-7 - - TRBV6-5 TGTGCCAGCAGTTACAACAGGGACTCCTACGAGCAGTACTTC CASSYNRDSYEQYF
TRBJ2-1 TRBD2 once TRBV19 TGTGCCAGTAGTATAATCAAACGGGGGGGTCGGTCCTACAATGAGCAGTTCTTC CASSIIKRGGRSYNEQFF
TRBJ2-7 - - TRBV5-3 TGTGCCAGAAGCCTCCTCTGGGCAGCCTACGAGCAGTACTTC CARSLLWAAYEQYF
TRBJ1-1 - - TRBV4-1 TGCGCCAGCAGCCAAGACAGGGTGAACACTGAAGCTTTCTTT CASSQDRVNTEAFF